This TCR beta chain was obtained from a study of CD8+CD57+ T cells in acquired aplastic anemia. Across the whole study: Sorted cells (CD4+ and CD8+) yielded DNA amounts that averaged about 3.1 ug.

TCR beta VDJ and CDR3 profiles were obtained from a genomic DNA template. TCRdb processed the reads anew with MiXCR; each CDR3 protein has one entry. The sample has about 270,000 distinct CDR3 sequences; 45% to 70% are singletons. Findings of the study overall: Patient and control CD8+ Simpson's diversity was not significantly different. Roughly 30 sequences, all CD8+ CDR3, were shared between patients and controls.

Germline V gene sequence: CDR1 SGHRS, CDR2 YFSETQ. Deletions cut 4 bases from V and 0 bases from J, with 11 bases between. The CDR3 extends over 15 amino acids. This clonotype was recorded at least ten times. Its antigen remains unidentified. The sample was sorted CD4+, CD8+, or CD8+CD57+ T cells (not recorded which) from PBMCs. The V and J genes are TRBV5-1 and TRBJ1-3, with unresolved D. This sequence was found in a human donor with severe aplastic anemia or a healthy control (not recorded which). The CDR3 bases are TGCGCCAGCAGCGTACCCCTGAGCTCTGGAAACACCATATATTTT. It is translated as CASSVPLSSGNTIYF.